The entry below describes one T cell receptor (beta chain). Its antigen is currently unknown. Only in-frame clones appear in the TCRdb table, and some are missing; sequencing was by immunoSEQ multiplex PCR. The sample yields under 150,000 clones, approximately 85% seen once. Germline V gene sequence: CDR1 WSHSY, CDR2 SAAADI. This CDR3 is 15 amino acids long. V lost 4 bases, J lost 5 bases, and 18 bases lay in between. The data belong to a study of T cell responses to AZD1222 COVID-19 vaccine. General study points: Repertoires were obtained only post-peak T cell response. Clonal diversity was possibly underestimated; the donors were predominantly white British and more often female.

The genes are TRBV10-2 and TRBJ2-7; D unclear. This clonotype was sampled from an adult who received the MenACWY meningococcal vaccine as a control. This sample comprised peripheral blood, obtained 28 days after the second dose of the MenACWY control vaccine. This CDR3 reads CASSGWAALSNEQYF. The CDR3 nucleotides read TGCGCCAGCAGTGGTTGGGCGGCCTTGTCGAACGAGCAGTACTTC.